This entry features one TCR beta chain sequence. J lost 15 bases, V lost 0 bases, and 11 bases had no gene match. This CDR3 is built from 16 residues. Per the germline V gene, CDR1 is SEHNR and CDR2 is FQNEAQ (reference sequence). Sequencing used immunoSEQ multiplex PCR; TCRdb keeps in-frame clones, though not all of them. The table lists a few hundred thousand clones, approximately 90% of them singletons. These data come from a study of blood T cell repertoires in COVID-19. At the level of the study: Sites across the United States, Italy and Spain contributed samples from acute and convalescent COVID-19. PBMCs, B-cell-depleted T cells, or T cells provided the cDNA or gDNA that made up the material.

This sequence was found in a woman younger than 45 with active or convalescent COVID-19. The chain uses TRBV7-9 and TRBJ1-4; 12 bases are shared with TRBD1. The source material was peripheral blood. The chain's CDR3 is CASSLAPGTGGARLFF. CDR3 DNA: TGTGCCAGCAGCTTAGCTCCCGGGACAGGGGGCGCAAGGTTGTTTTTT.